The subject of this entry is one TCR beta chain. Its target is not known. One end of the junction is discordant with germline, which a read error may explain. The whole isolated RNA underwent reverse transcription, so sequencing captured expressed TCRB transcripts. Each sample of naive, central memory or regulatory T cells had, on average, around 4 million reads. Generated by immunoSEQ multiplex PCR, the TCRdb table keeps only in-frame clones and is missing some. Counted here are about 320,000 clones, about 15% occurring once; the ten biggest clones make up approximately 6.7%. This record comes from a study of beta chain features in type 1 diabetes. Findings of the study overall: The study left unresolved whether HLA type influences TCRB rearrangement. The naive, central memory and Treg TCRB repertoires showed an apparent similarity that was greater among patients than among healthy donors.

The sequenced sample consisted of central memory CD4+ T cells from blood. This sequence originates from a man younger than 45 in good health.

CDR3 residues: CAISEARTGRETQYF. CDR3 sequence (DNA): TGTGCCATCAGTGAGGCACGGACAGGTCGAGAGACCCAGTACTTC. The rearrangement joins TRBV6-1 to TRBJ2-5; TRBD1 agrees at 7 bases. The CDR3 has 15 amino acids. Germline V gene lookup returns CDR1 MNHNS and CDR2 SASEGT.